These 12 T cell receptor beta chains were sequenced from one sample in a study of cytomegalovirus exposure and HLA in healthy donors. The PCR was carried out with 60 Vbeta primers and 13 Jbeta primers. Clones were read by immunoSEQ multiplex PCR, and TCRdb kept only the in-frame ones, dropping some. The sample includes 150,000 to 200,000 clones, around 75% of them seen just once. The sequenced material came from PBMCs. The receptors here all came from a woman aged 45-65 years in good health and CMV-seronegative.

V usage is TRBV7-9 and J usage is TRBJ2-3, with a weak D call TRBD2 (6 bases). The CDR3 length is 14 residues. The germline V gene encodes CDR1 SEHNR and CDR2 FQNEAQ (reference sequence). The V gene lost 3 bases and the J gene lost 2 bases, with 9 bases spanning the gap. CDR3 amino acids: CASSFGGATDTQYF. CDR3 DNA sequence: TGTGCCAGCAGCTTTGGCGGGGCCACAGATACGCAGTATTTT. Variable domain in full (rest from reference TRBV7-9 and TRBJ2-3): DTGVSQNPRHKITKRGQNVTFRCDPISEHNRLYWYRQTLGQGPEFLTYFQNEAQLEKSRLLSDRFSAERPKGSFSTLEIQRTEQGDSAMYLCASSFGGATDTQYFGPGTRLTVL.

The genes are TRBV10-1 and TRBJ1-3; D ambiguous. Germline CDR1 WNHNN, CDR2 SYGVQD (reference sequence). V shed 6 bases and J shed 3 bases, with 12 bases lying between them. The CDR3 contains 14 residues. The CDR3 nucleotides read TGCGCCAGCAGCCGGGTGGGGAGTGGAAACACCATATATTTT. Its translation: CASSRVGSGNTIYF.

The CDR3 spells CASRGRGRGRAPNNEKLFF. CDR3 bases: TGTGCCAGCAGAGGCAGGGGGCGGGGAAGGGCCCCAAATAATGAAAAACTGTTTTTT. The chain employs TRBV27 and TRBJ1-4; TRBD1 agrees at 8 bases. Trimming at V came to 6 bases and at J to 4 bases, leaving 19 bases not matched to a gene. CDR1 and CDR2 (germline): MNHEY, SMNVEV (reference sequence). The CDR3 loop spans 19 amino acids.

The chain recombines TRBV7-2 with TRBJ2-7; TRBD2 matches 10 bases. This CDR3 comprises 14 residues. The germline V gene encodes CDR1 SGHTA and CDR2 FQGNSA. With 7 bases clipped from V and 0 bases from J, the junction kept 3 bases outside the gene matches. CDR3 nucleotides: TGTGCCAGCACACTAGCGGGAAGCTCCTACGAGCAGTACTTC. Its translation: CASTLAGSSYEQYF.

This clone was observed a single time. V usage is TRBV7-2 and J usage is TRBJ2-7; 12 bases are shared with TRBD1. Germline V gives CDR1 SGHTA, CDR2 FQGNSA. Trimming at V came to 5 bases and at J to 4 bases, leaving 6 bases not matched to a gene. CDR3 size: 15 residues. CDR3 amino acids: CASSRRDRGQYEQYF. CDR3 nucleotide sequence: TGTGCCAGCAGCCGCCGGGACAGGGGGCAATACGAGCAGTACTTC.

This CDR3 reads CASRRQSYSNQPQHF. The CDR3 DNA follows: TGTGCCAGTAGGAGACAGAGTTATAGCAATCAGCCCCAGCATTTT. The rearrangement joins TRBV19 to TRBJ1-5, with D maybe TRBD1 (5 bases). Trimming took 6 bases from V and 0 from J, leaving 12 bases between them. The CDR3 is made up of 15 amino acids. CDR1 and CDR2 from the germline V gene are LNHDA and SQIVND (reference sequence).

This clone was detected only once. The chain is built from TRBV28 and TRBJ1-1; 9 bases agree with TRBD1. There are 16 residues in the CDR3. Germline lookup yields CDR1 MDHEN and CDR2 SYDVKM. V lost 3 bases, J lost 0 bases, and 5 bases stayed unmatched. The CDR3 nucleotides read TGTGCCAGCAGTTTTGGGTGGACAGGGGTGAACACTGAAGCTTTCTTT. Its translation is CASSFGWTGVNTEAFF.

The V gene is TRBV19, the J gene TRBJ1-4; D gene uncertain. From germline, CDR1 is LNHDA and CDR2 SQIVND (reference sequence). The CDR3 has 15 amino acids. Trimming shortened V by 3 bases and J by 1 base, and 9 bases separated the two germline ends. CDR3 residues: CASSMGGKTNEKLFF. In DNA form, the CDR3 reads TGTGCCAGTAGTATGGGAGGAAAAACTAATGAAAAACTGTTTTTT.

This clone was found a few times. The chain has TRBV18 and TRBJ1-2, with D hard to call. Germline assignment: CDR1 KGHSH and CDR2 LQKENI. The CDR3 is made up of 17 amino acids. V lost 4 bases and J lost 0, with 18 bases in between. The CDR3: CASSQHPSEGPNYGYTF. The CDR3 DNA reads TGTGCCAGCTCACAACACCCCTCAGAGGGTCCTAACTATGGCTACACCTTC.

About this clone itself: The junction departs from the called germline gene at one end, perhaps through a read error. The chain joins TRBV7-9 to TRBJ2-2; TRBD1 aligns across 7 bases. Germline CDR1 reads SEHNR; CDR2 reads FQNEAQ (reference sequence). The CDR3 consists of 16 residues. The CDR3 loop reads CSSSPRTGTNTGELFF. CDR3 nucleotides: TGTTCCAGCAGCCCTAGGACAGGCACGAACACCGGGGAGCTGTTTTTT.

The chain links TRBV9 to TRBJ2-7, with no clear D. Germline CDR1 and CDR2: SGDLS and YYNGEE. Trimming took 1 base from V and 0 from J, leaving 8 bases between them. This CDR3 region has 14 residues. In nucleotides, the CDR3 is TGTGCCAGCAGCGTAAGCGAGAGCTCCTACGAGCAGTACTTC. It codes for CASSVSESSYEQYF.

The CDR3 protein is CATSRDGAFGQTYEQYF. The CDR3, as DNA: TGTGCCACCAGCAGAGATGGGGCCTTCGGGCAGACCTACGAGCAGTACTTC. The chain has TRBV15 and TRBJ2-5; tentative D call: TRBD1 (5 bases). The J call may be mistaken, given a closer DNA end match to TRBJ2-7. The CDR3 length is 17 residues. Looked up from germline, CDR1 is LNHNV and CDR2 is YYDKDF (reference sequence).